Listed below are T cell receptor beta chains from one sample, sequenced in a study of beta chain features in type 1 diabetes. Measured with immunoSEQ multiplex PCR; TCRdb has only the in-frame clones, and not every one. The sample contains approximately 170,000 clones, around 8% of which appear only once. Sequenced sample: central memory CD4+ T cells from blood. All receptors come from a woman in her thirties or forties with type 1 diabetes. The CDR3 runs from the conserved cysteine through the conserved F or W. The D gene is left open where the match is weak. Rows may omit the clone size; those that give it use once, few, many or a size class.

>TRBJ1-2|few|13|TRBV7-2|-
CASVKTGNYGYTF
TGTGCCAGCGTTAAAACGGGGAACTATGGCTACACCTTC
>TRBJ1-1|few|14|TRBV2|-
CASREREKGTEAFF
TGTGCCAGCAGAGAAAGGGAAAAGGGGACTGAAGCTTTCTTT
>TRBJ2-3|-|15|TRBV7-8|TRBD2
CASSVRGGNTDTQYF
TGTGCCAGCAGCGTCCGGGGGGGAAACACAGATACGCAGTATTTT
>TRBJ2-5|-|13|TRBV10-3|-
CAISVSAKETQYF
TGTGCCATCAGTGTGTCGGCAAAAGAGACCCAGTACTTC
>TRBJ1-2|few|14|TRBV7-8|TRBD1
CASSLTGQGGGYTF
TGTGCCAGCAGCTTAACGGGACAGGGAGGCGGCTACACCTTC
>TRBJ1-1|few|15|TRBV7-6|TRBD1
CASSNRQGRFAEAFF
TGTGCCAGCAGCAACCGACAGGGGAGGTTCGCTGAAGCTTTCTTT
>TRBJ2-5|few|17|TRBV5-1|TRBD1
CASSPGGTGASQETQYF
TGCGCCAGCAGCCCGGGGGGGACAGGGGCCTCCCAAGAGACCCAGTACTTC
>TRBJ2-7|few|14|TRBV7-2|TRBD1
CASSKRRTGDEQYF
TGTGCCAGCAGCAAGCGCCGGACAGGGGATGAGCAGTACTTC
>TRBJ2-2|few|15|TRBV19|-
CASRQGGLNTGELFF
TGTGCCAGTAGGCAGGGCGGATTGAACACCGGGGAGCTGTTTTTT
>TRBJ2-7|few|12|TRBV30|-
CAWSRGNYEQYF
TGTGCCTGGAGCCGGGGTAACTACGAGCAGTACTTC
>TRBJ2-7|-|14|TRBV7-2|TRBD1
CASSLADRGSEQYF
TGTGCCAGCAGCTTAGCGGACAGGGGGTCCGAGCAGTACTTC
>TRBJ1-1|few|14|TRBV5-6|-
CASSLRQVNTEAFF
TGTGCCAGCAGCTTGAGACAGGTGAACACTGAAGCTTTCTTT
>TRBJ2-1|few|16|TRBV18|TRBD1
CASSPLDRGTNNEQFF
TGTGCCAGCTCACCATTAGACAGGGGGACAAACAATGAGCAGTTCTTC
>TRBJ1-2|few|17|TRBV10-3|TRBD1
CAISEPAGQDTNYGYTF
TGTGCCATCAGTGAGCCCGCAGGACAGGATACTAACTATGGCTACACCTTC
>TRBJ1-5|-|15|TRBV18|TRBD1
CASSPGTGRTQPQHF
TGTGCCAGCTCACCAGGGACAGGGAGGACTCAGCCCCAGCATTTT
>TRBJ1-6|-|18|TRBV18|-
CASSPRQPDRISNSPLHF
TGTGCCAGCTCACCGCGACAACCTGACAGAATCTCTAATTCACCCCTCCACTTT
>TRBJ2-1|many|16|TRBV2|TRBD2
CASSAIAGGSYNEQFF
TGTGCCAGCAGTGCCATAGCGGGAGGTTCCTACAATGAGCAGTTCTTC
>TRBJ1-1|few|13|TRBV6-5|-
CASAGQGNTEAFF
TGTGCCAGCGCAGGGCAGGGCAACACTGAAGCTTTCTTT
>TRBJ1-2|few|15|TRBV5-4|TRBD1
CASRLDRLINYGYTF
TGTGCCAGCAGACTGGACAGGCTGATTAACTATGGCTACACCTTC
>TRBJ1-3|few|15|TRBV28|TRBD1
CASSLGAGGRNTIYF
TGTGCCAGCAGTTTAGGGGCAGGGGGGAGAAACACCATATATTTT
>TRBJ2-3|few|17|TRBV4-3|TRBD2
CASSQDTRGGRTDTQYF
TGCGCCAGCAGCCAAGATACCCGGGGGGGCCGCACAGATACGCAGTATTTT
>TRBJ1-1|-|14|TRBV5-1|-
CASSLGGGDTEAFF
TGCGCCAGCAGCTTGGGGGGAGGTGACACTGAAGCTTTCTTT
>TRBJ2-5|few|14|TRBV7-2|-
CASSFRQNQETQYF
TGTGCCAGCAGCTTCAGACAGAACCAAGAGACCCAGTACTTC
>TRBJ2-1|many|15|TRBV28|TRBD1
CASSQDRGRYNEQFF
TGTGCCAGCAGCCAGGACAGGGGGCGATACAATGAGCAGTTCTTC
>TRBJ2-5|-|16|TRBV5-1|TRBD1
CASSLQGQGLRETQYF
TGCGCCAGCAGCCTACAGGGACAGGGGCTTCGGGAGACCCAGTACTTC
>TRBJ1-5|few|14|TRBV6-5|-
CASSYGQGNQPQHF
TGTGCCAGCAGTTACGGCCAGGGCAATCAGCCCCAGCATTTT
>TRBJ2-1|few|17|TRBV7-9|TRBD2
CASSPRRLAGGGDEQFF
TGTGCCAGCAGCCCAAGAAGACTAGCGGGAGGTGGGGATGAGCAGTTCTTC
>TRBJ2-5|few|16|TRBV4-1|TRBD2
CASSQSASGGAETQYF
TGCGCCAGCAGCCAAAGCGCTAGCGGGGGGGCGGAGACCCAGTACTTC
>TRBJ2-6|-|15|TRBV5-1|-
CASGGSSSGANVLTF
TGCGCCAGTGGGGGGTCCAGCTCTGGGGCCAACGTCCTGACTTTC
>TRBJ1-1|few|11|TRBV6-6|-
CASSSGGLGFF
TGTGCCAGCAGTTCAGGAGGGCTAGGTTTCTTT
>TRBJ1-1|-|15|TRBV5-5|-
CASSQGGAGSTEAFF
TGTGCCAGCAGCCAGGGCGGGGCGGGAAGCACTGAAGCTTTCTTT
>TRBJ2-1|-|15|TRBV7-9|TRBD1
CASSLLGDRLNEQFF
TGTGCCAGCAGCTTGTTGGGGGACAGGCTAAATGAGCAGTTCTTC
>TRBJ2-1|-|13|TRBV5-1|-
CASMVEGGNEQFF
TGCGCCAGCATGGTTGAGGGCGGCAATGAGCAGTTCTTC
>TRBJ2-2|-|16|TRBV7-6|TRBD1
CASSSGQGALPGELFF
TGTGCCAGCAGCTCAGGACAGGGGGCGTTGCCCGGGGAGCTGTTTTTT
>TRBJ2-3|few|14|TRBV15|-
CATSREAFRDTQYF
TGTGCCACCAGCAGAGAGGCTTTTCGCGATACGCAGTATTTT
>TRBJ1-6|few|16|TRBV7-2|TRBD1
CASSPPRDRAGSPLHF
TGTGCCAGCAGCCCCCCCCGGGACAGGGCAGGTTCACCCCTCCACTTT
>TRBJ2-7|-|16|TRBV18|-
CASSSLPQQGGNEQYF
TGTGCCAGCTCATCCCTCCCTCAACAGGGTGGAAACGAGCAGTACTTC
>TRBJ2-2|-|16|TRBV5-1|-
CASSLAGSSDTGELFF
TGCGCCAGCAGCTTGGCAGGGTCCTCGGACACCGGGGAGCTGTTTTTT
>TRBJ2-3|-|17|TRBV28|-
CASSPTIQRANTDTQYF
TGTGCCAGCAGTCCCACGATCCAGCGGGCGAATACAGATACGCAGTATTTT
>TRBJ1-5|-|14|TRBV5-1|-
CASSLEGANQPQHF
TGCGCCAGCAGCTTGGAAGGAGCCAATCAGCCCCAGCATTTT
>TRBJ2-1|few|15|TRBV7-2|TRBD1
CASSRDRGQYNEQFF
TGTGCCAGCAGCCGCGACAGGGGGCAGTACAATGAGCAGTTCTTC
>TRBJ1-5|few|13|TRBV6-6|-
CASSPTGNQPQHF
TGTGCCAGCAGTCCAACAGGGAATCAGCCCCAGCATTTT
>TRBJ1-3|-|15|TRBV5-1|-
CASSLGEVSGNTIYF
TGCGCCAGCAGCTTGGGAGAAGTCTCTGGAAACACCATATATTTT
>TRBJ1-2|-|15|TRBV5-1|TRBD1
CASSLERGLGYGYTF
TGCGCCAGCAGCTTGGAAAGGGGGCTCGGGTATGGCTACACCTTC
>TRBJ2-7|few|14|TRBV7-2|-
CASSRGGLDYEQYF
TGTGCCAGCAGCCGGGGAGGTTTAGACTACGAGCAGTACTTC